These 17 T cell receptor beta chains originate from one sample sequenced in a study of early T cells in non-severe SARS-CoV-2 infection. MiXCR was run by TCRdb on the 5' RACE reads, yielding one entry per CDR3 protein. This sample carries some 83,000 distinct CDR3 sequences, 8.5% to 12% of them seen once, and the ten largest clones take 6.5% to 9%. The sample was whole blood, taken at baseline. These receptors were obtained from an adult who was a healthcare worker with PCR-confirmed SARS-CoV-2 infection or an uninfected control (not recorded which).

J is TRBJ2-3 and V is TRBV27; tentatively, D is TRBD1 (5 bases). The CDR3 is 15 amino acids. Trimming stripped 2 bases from V and 2 bases from J, with 11 bases between. Germline assignment: CDR1 MNHEY and CDR2 SMNVEV (reference sequence). As DNA, the CDR3 is TGTGCCAGCAGTTTACGACAGACCCTCACAGATACGCAGTATTTT. Translating it yields CASSLRQTLTDTQYF.

This clonotype was seen ten or more times. The chain has TRBV7-9 and TRBJ2-2; 9 positions match TRBD1. This CDR3 spans 18 amino acids. Germline lookup yields CDR1 SEHNR and CDR2 FQNEAQ (reference sequence). V shed 4 bases and J 0 bases; nucleotides not matched to a gene: 9. CDR3 sequence reads: CASSSNRRTGANTGELFF. CDR3 sequence (DNA): TGTGCCAGCAGCTCAAATCGACGGACAGGGGCGAACACCGGGGAGCTGTTTTTT.

At least ten counts were recorded for this clonotype. This chain uses TRBV11-2 with TRBJ2-4; D is unclear. Germline V gene lookup returns CDR1 SGHAT and CDR2 FQNNGV. The ends were cut back, 1 base at V and 7 bases at J, with 14 bases in the middle. The CDR3 runs to 15 residues. The CDR3 here is CASSLALLSGNIQYF. The CDR3 bases are TGTGCCAGCAGCTTAGCCCTCCTGTCTGGGAACATTCAGTACTTC.

In its sample, this clonotype is medium-sized. The gene calls are TRBV2 and TRBJ2-7, with D possibly being TRBD2 (6 bases). Trimming left V 5 bases short and J 2 bases short, with 22 bases between. The CDR3 spans 17 residues. Germline V CDR1 and CDR2: SNHLY, FYNNEI. The CDR3 bases are TGTGCCAGCAGTCCCCCCCGGGCGGGGCAGCAAGCCTACGAGCAGTACTTC. This gives the protein CASSPPRAGQQAYEQYF.

This clonotype was seen a few times. This chain links TRBV30 with TRBJ1-1; TRBD1 might be the D (5 bases). CDR1 GTSNPN and CDR2 SVGIG come from the germline V gene (reference sequence). Trimming cost V 7 bases and J 4 bases, with 16 bases left between them. The CDR3 totals 13 residues. CDR3 amino acids: CASQVRWATEAFF. CDR3 DNA sequence: TGTGCCTCACAGGTGAGGTGGGCCACTGAAGCTTTCTTT.

There are a few counts of this clonotype. The chain joins TRBV7-9 to TRBJ1-4, with a tentative D call TRBD1 (6 bases). Per germline, CDR1 SEHNR and CDR2 FQNEAQ (reference sequence). Trimming stripped 4 bases from V and 8 bases from J, with 11 bases between. The CDR3 totals 13 residues. CDR3 nucleotide sequence: TGTGCCAGCAGCTCCCCAGGGGAGGAAAAACTGTTTTTT. It is translated as CASSSPGEEKLFF. Variable domain in full (rest from reference TRBV7-9 and TRBJ1-4): DTGVSQNPRHKITKRGQNVTFRCDPISEHNRLYWYRQTLGQGPEFLTYFQNEAQLEKSRLLSDRFSAERPKGSFSTLEIQRTEQGDSAMYLCASSSPGEEKLFFGSGTQLSVL.

V usage is TRBV28 and J usage is TRBJ2-3; 11 bases align to TRBD2. This CDR3 has 19 amino acids. The ends lost 4 bases at V and 3 bases at J; junction bases unmatched: 15. Looked up from germline, CDR1 is MDHEN and CDR2 is SYDVKM. The CDR3 DNA sequence: TGTGCCAGCAGTTCATGGGCCACTAGCGGGAGATTTGGGACAGATACGCAGTATTTT. Amino acids: CASSSWATSGRFGTDTQYF.

The sample holds a few counts of this clonotype. The chain recombines TRBV9 with TRBJ1-3; D possibly corresponds to TRBD1 (5 bases). CDR1 is SGDLS, CDR2 YYNGEE, per germline. The CDR3 spans 15 residues. Trimming pared 3 bases from V and 0 bases from J, leaving 10 bases between. CDR3 sequence reads: CASSEQVHSGNTIYF. CDR3 in DNA: TGTGCCAGCAGCGAACAGGTTCACTCTGGAAACACCATATATTTT.

This clonotype was seen a few times. The J gene is TRBJ2-7, the V gene TRBV7-8, with D unresolved. Germline V gives CDR1 SGHVS, CDR2 FQNEAQ. This CDR3 contains 14 residues. The V and J ends lost 3 bases and 4 bases respectively, with 13 bases between them. The CDR3 region has the DNA TGTGCCAGCAGCTTCTCGGGCCGCCTATACGAGCAGTACTTC. Its translation: CASSFSGRLYEQYF.

This clonotype has a count of ten or more. The gene calls are TRBV6-1 and TRBJ1-1; 7 bases agree with TRBD1. Germline-derived CDR1 and CDR2 are MNHNS and SASEGT. This CDR3 has 15 amino acids. V dropped 6 bases and J dropped 1; count of bases not matched to a gene: 8. The CDR3 loop is CASSRRDSKNTEAFF. The CDR3, as DNA: TGTGCCAGCAGCCGCCGGGACAGTAAGAACACTGAAGCTTTCTTT.

The chain recombines TRBV11-2 with TRBJ2-3; no clear D gene. Germline CDR1 and CDR2: SGHAT and FQNNGV. Trimming shortened V by 5 bases and J by 7 bases, and 7 bases separated the two germline ends. This CDR3 is 11 amino acids long. The DNA for the CDR3 is TGTGCCAGCAGCATTACAAATACGCAGTATTTT. This sequence encodes CASSITNTQYF.

The chain links TRBV7-6 to TRBJ2-5, with D possibly being TRBD2 (5 bases). Trimming shortened V by 1 base and J by 4 bases, and 19 bases separated the two germline ends. CDR3 length equals 17 residues. Germline CDR1 is SGHVS and CDR2 is FNYEAQ. The CDR3 here is CASSLGQLVRVSETQYF. As DNA, the CDR3 is TGTGCCAGCAGCTTAGGGCAACTAGTCCGCGTATCAGAGACCCAGTACTTC.

The table lists this clonotype with many counts. The rearrangement joins TRBV28 to TRBJ1-5; D unresolved. Trimming took 6 bases from V and 7 from J, leaving 16 bases between them. Germline assignment: CDR1 MDHEN and CDR2 SYDVKM. The CDR3 is 14 residues long. The CDR3, as DNA: TGTGCCAGCAGCCCCCCGCGAAAAGGACAGCCCCAGCATTTT. It yields the protein CASSPPRKGQPQHF.

The chain couples TRBV29-1 to TRBJ2-5, with D possibly being TRBD1 (6 bases). The CDR3 spans 13 residues. Germline V gene sequence: CDR1 SQVTM, CDR2 ANQGSEA. The ends were cut back, 5 bases at V and 0 bases at J, with 10 bases in the middle. The chain's CDR3 is CSVTGSNQETQYF. The CDR3 DNA reads as TGCAGCGTTACAGGGAGCAACCAAGAGACCCAGTACTTC.

The rearrangement joins TRBV2 to TRBJ2-1; D uncertain. V was trimmed by 6 bases and J by 3 bases, leaving 6 bases between them. The CDR3 covers 12 residues. The V gene's germline CDR1 is SNHLY and CDR2 FYNNEI. Here the CDR3 reads CASRDDYNEQFF. The CDR3 DNA sequence: TGTGCCAGCAGGGACGACTACAATGAGCAGTTCTTC.

This clonotype appeared a few times. The V call is TRBV15, the J call TRBJ2-7, with 8 bases fitting TRBD1. Germline V gene lookup returns CDR1 LNHNV and CDR2 YYDKDF (reference sequence). V shed 2 bases, J shed 2 bases, and the junction held 2 bases outside the gene matches. The CDR3 runs to 14 residues. CDR3 loop: CATSRQTGAYEQYF. Written as DNA, the CDR3 is TGTGCCACCAGCAGACAGACAGGGGCCTACGAGCAGTACTTC. The full variable domain, its missing parts supplied by reference TRBV15 and TRBJ2-7, is DAMVIQNPRYQVTQFGKPVTLSCSQTLNHNVMYWYQQKSSQAPKLLFHYYDKDFNNEADTPDNFQSRRPNTSFCFLDIRSPGLGDTAMYLCATSRQTGAYEQYFGPGTRLTVT.

CDR3 DNA: TGTGCAAGTCGCCCCCTGTCCCCAGCGGGGCTAGACTACGAGCAGTACTTC. Its protein is CASRPLSPAGLDYEQYF. The chain employs TRBV12-2 and TRBJ2-7; TRBD1 was called by the table and not checked on the DNA. TRBV12-2 has pseudogene status. The CDR3 runs to 17 residues.